Following are 12 T cell receptor beta chains from one sample sequenced in a study of CD8+ T cells in alopecia areata. Sequencing relied on a cDNA template that was reverse transcribed from extracted RNA. Clones were read by immunoSEQ multiplex PCR, and TCRdb kept only the in-frame ones, dropping some. The table has 150,000 to 200,000 clones, around three fifths seen once. The sequenced sample was CD4+ T cells sorted from blood, obtained at week 0. Receptors were obtained from a human donor with alopecia areata.

In its sample, this clone was seen a few times. The rearrangement joins TRBV29-1 to TRBJ2-7, with D possibly matching TRBD2 (6 bases). V was shortened by 6 bases and J by 3 bases, with 9 bases between the two germline ends. This CDR3 is built from 11 residues. Per germline, CDR1 SQVTM and CDR2 ANQGSEA. The CDR3 sequence: CSVGEVYEQYF. In nucleotides, the CDR3 is TGCAGCGTCGGGGAGGTCTACGAGCAGTACTTC.

CDR3 DNA sequence: TGCAGCGTTGATCTGGGGGCCTACGAGCAGTACTTC. The encoded protein is CSVDLGAYEQYF. The chain joins TRBV29-1 to TRBJ2-7, with D perhaps TRBD1 or TRBD2 (5 bases each). Trimming cost V 3 bases and J 2 bases, with 8 bases left between them. Germline V gene lookup returns CDR1 SQVTM and CDR2 ANQGSEA. The CDR3 is 12 amino acids.

The chain has TRBV13 and TRBJ1-2; 9 bases are shared with TRBD1. Germline loops: CDR1 PRHDT, CDR2 FYEKMQ (reference sequence). The CDR3 length is 15 residues. Trimming at V came to 1 base and at J to 4 bases, leaving 4 bases not matched to a gene. For the CDR3, the DNA is TGTGCCAGCAGCTTAGTAGACAGGGGGGGCTATGGCTACACCTTC. Amino acid sequence: CASSLVDRGGYGYTF.

This chain uses TRBV7-3 with TRBJ2-2; no firm D call. The CDR3 sequence is 15 residues long. Between the trimmed V and J ends, which lost 5 bases and 1 base, there was a span of 11 bases. CDR1 is SGHTA, CDR2 FQGTGA, per germline. CDR3 sequence: CASSASGENTGELFF. CDR3 DNA sequence: TGTGCCAGCAGCGCCTCAGGAGAGAACACCGGGGAGCTGTTTTTT.

This chain connects TRBV27 to TRBJ2-7, with 8 bases aligning to TRBD1. The CDR3 spans 18 residues. In germline, CDR1 is MNHEY, CDR2 SMNVEV (reference sequence). V lost 4 bases, J lost 3 bases, and 17 bases stayed unmatched. CDR3 in DNA: TGTGCCAGCAGTTCTGTGGGCCAGGGGGCTAGCAGCTACTACGAGCAGTACTTC. Residues: CASSSVGQGASSYYEQYF.

This chain links TRBV5-1 with TRBJ2-2; weak D call: TRBD1 (6 bases). The V gene lost 3 bases and the J gene lost 2 bases, with 26 bases spanning the gap. The CDR3 totals 20 residues. Germline V CDR1 and CDR2: SGHRS, YFSETQ. The CDR3 here is CASSSWGQGNMNLNTGELFF. In DNA form, the CDR3 reads TGCGCCAGCAGCTCCTGGGGGCAGGGGAACATGAACCTAAACACCGGGGAGCTGTTTTTT.

This clone was observed at least ten times. J is TRBJ2-5 and V is TRBV28; maybe TRBD1 (6 bases). V lost 5 bases and J lost 3, with 10 bases in between. Germline V gene data show CDR1 as MDHEN and CDR2 as SYDVKM. The CDR3 is made up of 13 amino acids. The CDR3 region has the DNA TGTGCCAGCAGTAGGTCAGGGGAAGAGACCCAGTACTTC. Encoded protein: CASSRSGEETQYF.

This clone was seen more than once but under ten times. Compared with germline, one end of the junction differs, possibly owing to a read error. V usage is TRBV5-6 and J usage is TRBJ2-4; 10 nucleotides match TRBD1. The length of the CDR3 is 15 residues. Germline V gives CDR1 SGHDT, CDR2 YYEEEE. Written as DNA, the CDR3 is TGTGCCAGCAGCCGCCGACAGGGGGCACGAGGCTTAGCGGGCTTC. It is translated as CASSRRQGARGLAGF.

The chain has TRBV30 and TRBJ1-2; no clear D. Germline V lookup: CDR1 GTSNPN, CDR2 SVGIG (reference sequence). This CDR3 comprises 17 residues. The ends were cut back, 0 bases at V and 1 base at J, with 18 bases in the middle. The CDR3 here is CAWSVPTSTVHNYGYTF. CDR3 DNA sequence: TGTGCCTGGAGTGTACCCACGAGCACCGTACATAACTATGGCTACACCTTC.

This clone was found a few times. Other DNA sequences in this specimen translate into the identical CDR3. The genes are TRBV29-1 and TRBJ1-1; 10 bases align to TRBD1. The CDR3 loop spans 13 amino acids. V was pared by 4 bases and J by 4 bases, with 3 bases of the junction left unmatched. Germline assignment: CDR1 SQVTM and CDR2 ANQGSEA. The CDR3 DNA sequence: TGCAGCGTTGCGGGACAGGGGCGCACTGAAGCTTTCTTT. Its protein is CSVAGQGRTEAFF.

In this sample, this clone turned up a few times. In this CDR3 the conserved last residue, phenylalanine or tryptophan, is missing, so a read error is likely. The limits of the CDR3 on the DNA are not certain, so only TCRdb's listed CDR3 is given. The rearrangement joins TRBV11-1 to TRBJ2-2. A total of 8 residues make up the CDR3, ends included. Germline CDR1 reads SGHAT; CDR2 reads FQDESV (reference sequence). Here the CDR3 reads CASSPRRV.

V usage is TRBV30 and J usage is TRBJ1-2; no reliable D call. Germline CDR1 is GTSNPN and CDR2 is SVGIG (reference sequence). V was clipped by 0 bases and J by 4 bases, with 9 bases between them. The CDR3 has 13 residues. The CDR3, as DNA: TGTGCCTGGAGTGTAATATTCGGCTATGGCTACACCTTC. Encoded protein: CAWSVIFGYGYTF.